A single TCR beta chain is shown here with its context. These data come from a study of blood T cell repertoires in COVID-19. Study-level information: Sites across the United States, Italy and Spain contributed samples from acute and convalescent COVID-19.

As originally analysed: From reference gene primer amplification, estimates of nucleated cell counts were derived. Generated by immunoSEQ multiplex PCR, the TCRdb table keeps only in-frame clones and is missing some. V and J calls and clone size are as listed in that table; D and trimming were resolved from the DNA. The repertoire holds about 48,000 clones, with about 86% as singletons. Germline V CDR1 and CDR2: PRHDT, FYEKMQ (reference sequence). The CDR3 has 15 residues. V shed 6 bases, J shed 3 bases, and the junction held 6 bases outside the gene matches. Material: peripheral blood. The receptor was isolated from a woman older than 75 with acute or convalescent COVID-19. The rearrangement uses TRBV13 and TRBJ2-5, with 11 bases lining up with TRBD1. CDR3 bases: TGTGCCAGCAGTCCCGGGACAGGGGGGAAAGAGACCCAGTACTTC. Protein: CASSPGTGGKETQYF.